This entry concerns a single TCR beta chain. This record comes from a study of blood T cell repertoires in COVID-19. In germline, CDR1 is MNHEY, CDR2 SMNVEV (reference sequence). Trimming cost V 5 bases and J 8 bases, with 12 bases left between them. This CDR3 is 12 amino acids long. Assay used: immunoSEQ multiplex PCR; TCRdb lists only in-frame clones, some missing. The table shows 150,000 to 200,000 clones, with 85% occurring only once. The material sequenced was PBMCs or T cells enriched from blood (not recorded which). This chain uses TRBV27 with TRBJ1-2, with no clear D. This TCR was sampled from a man between 40 and 49 years old who had recovered from COVID-19. The CDR3 spells CASSPAPGGYTF. In DNA, the CDR3 is TGTGCCAGCAGTCCAGCGCCGGGGGGCTACACCTTC.